The rows below give T cell receptor beta chains drawn from one sample of a study of T cells in Graves' hyperthyroidism and ophthalmopathy. Each CDR3 protein is one row after TCRdb ran MiXCR on the multiplex PCR reads. The sample holds approximately 600,000 distinct CDR3 sequences, 20% seen once. The sequenced sample consisted of blood. These receptors all come from a man aged 25 to 40 with Graves' ophthalmopathy. CDR3s include the opening cysteine and the closing phenylalanine or tryptophan. Fields, in order: V gene, clone size, D gene, J gene, CDR3 DNA, CDR3 protein. The D gene is left open where the match is weak. Some rows mark clone size as missing; the rest say once, few, many or name a class of expanded clone.

>TRBV27|few|NA|TRBJ2-1
TGTGCCAGCAGTGGAATAGCGGATCTGGTCTATGAGCAGTTCTTC
CASSGIADLVYEQFF
>TRBV20-1|NA|NA|TRBJ1-1
TGCAGTGCCCCATCGACAGGTCCCGAAGCTTTCTTT
CSAPSTGPEAFF
>TRBV3-1|many|NA|TRBJ1-5
TGTGCCAGCAGCCAAGTGCCGGGGGGGGCGGATCAGCCCCAGCATTTT
CASSQVPGGADQPQHF
>TRBV7-2|many|TRBD1|TRBJ1-2
TGTGCCAGCAGCGGACCGGGACAGGGAGTTTATGGCTACACCTTC
CASSGPGQGVYGYTF
>TRBV6-1|NA|TRBD2|TRBJ2-3
TGTGCCAGCAGTAGAGGACTAGCGGGGAGCACAGATACGCAGTATTTT
CASSRGLAGSTDTQYF
>TRBV28|few|NA|TRBJ2-4
TGTGCCAGCAGTTTAAACAACATTCAGTACTTC
CASSLNNIQYF
>TRBV7-3|NA|TRBD1|TRBJ2-2
TGTGCCAGCAGCCCACGGACAGGGAGTGGTAGCGGGGAGCTGTTTTTT
CASSPRTGSGSGELFF
>TRBV5-5|NA|NA|TRBJ1-5
TGTGCCAGCAGCTTGGGGCTGGTACAACAGGGTGTTGGTTCTTTGGGAGTGCATTTT
CASSLGLVQQGVGSLGVHF
>TRBV10-3|few|TRBD2|TRBJ2-2
TGTGCCATCAGTGAGAGGCTAGCGGGACTCGAGAGGTCATACACCGGGGAGCTGTTTTTT
CAISERLAGLERSYTGELFF
>TRBV3-1|NA|TRBD2|TRBJ2-7
TGTGCCAGCAGCCAAGGAGCGGGAGTCCGTCACGAGCAGTACTTC
CASSQGAGVRHEQYF
>TRBV6-2/TRBV6-3|few|NA|TRBJ2-3
TGTGCCAGCAGTCCCTCCCATGGGCGCACAGATACGCAGTATTTT
CASSPSHGRTDTQYF
>TRBV30|few|NA|TRBJ1-1
TGTGCCTATCTCCGGGCCGGAAACACTGAAGCTTTCTTT
CAYLRAGNTEAFF
>TRBV20-1|NA|NA|TRBJ1-2
TGCAGTGCTAGAGAACCCCAGGGAAAGGGCTACACCTTC
CSAREPQGKGYTF
>TRBV6-1|few|TRBD1|TRBJ1-1
TGTGCCAGCAGAGACAGGGGAATCACTGAAGCTTTCTTT
CASRDRGITEAFF
>TRBV6-1|NA|TRBD2|TRBJ2-5
TGTGCCAGCCACGGGGGGGGGCGTTATGAGACCCAGTACTTC
CASHGGGRYETQYF
>TRBV28|NA|TRBD2|TRBJ2-7
TGTGCCAGCAGTTTATCTCCCCTAGCGGGAAGGTACGAGCAGTACTTC
CASSLSPLAGRYEQYF
>TRBV6-1|NA|NA|TRBJ2-7
TGTGCCACCCTGGGGCACGGAGCCCCCGAGCAGTACTTC
CATLGHGAPEQYF
>TRBV28|many|NA|TRBJ2-7
TGTGCCAGCACTCGGCGGACGGGTAGCTCCTACGAGCAGTACTTC
CASTRRTGSSYEQYF
>TRBV20-1|few|NA|TRBJ1-1
TGCAGTGCTAGATCCGGGGCGGGGGCGACTGAAGCTTTCTTT
CSARSGAGATEAFF
>TRBV28|NA|NA|TRBJ1-1
TGTGCCAGCAGACCACTAGGGGCGCGGACTGAAGCTTTCTTT
CASRPLGARTEAFF
>TRBV20-1|NA|TRBD2|TRBJ2-2
TGCAGTGTCCCTGGGAGGGCCGGGAACACCGGGGAGCTGTTTTTT
CSVPGRAGNTGELFF
>TRBV5-5|once|NA|TRBJ2-5
TGTGCCAGCAGCTTGGTAGGTTCCGAAGAGACCCAGTACTTC
CASSLVGSEETQYF
>TRBV27|few|TRBD2|TRBJ2-3
TGTGCCAGCAGTTCACAGCGGGGGAAGAAGGCAGATACGCAGTATTTT
CASSSQRGKKADTQYF
>TRBV11-2|NA|NA|TRBJ2-3
TGTGCCAGCAGCTTAGTGATGGCAGATACGCAGTATTTT
CASSLVMADTQYF
>TRBV28|many|NA|TRBJ2-3
TGTGCCAGCTCAGTTTACTACTCTAGCACAGATACGCAGTATTTT
CASSVYYSSTDTQYF
>TRBV7-8|NA|NA|TRBJ2-2
TGTGCCAGCAGCTTATTGGGCAGGGTATTGAGGTCCGGGGAGCTGTTTTTT
CASSLLGRVLRSGELFF
>TRBV6-6|once|NA|TRBJ1-1
TGTGCCAGCAGTTACTCTTACGGGGCTGCGAACACTGAAGCTTTCTTT
CASSYSYGAANTEAFF
>TRBV27|many|NA|TRBJ1-1
TGTGCCAGCAGTTTATACAGGAACACTGAAGCTTTCTTT
CASSLYRNTEAFF
>TRBV11-2|once|TRBD2|TRBJ2-1
TGTGCCAGCAGCGAACTAGCGGGACCGTACAATGAGCAGTCCTTC
CASSELAGPYNEQSF
>TRBV28|once|TRBD2|TRBJ2-2
TGTGCCAGCAGCCCTCCTAGCGGGACCACCGGGGAGCTGTTTTTT
CASSPPSGTTGELFF
>TRBV2|many|TRBD2|TRBJ2-7
TGTGCCAGCAGTCTTAGCGGGATTGGGGCAGGGGAGCAGTACTTC
CASSLSGIGAGEQYF
>TRBV28|NA|TRBD1|TRBJ1-2
TGTGCCAGCAGTTCCCGCGGCTCGGGACAGACTAACTATGGCTACACCTTC
CASSSRGSGQTNYGYTF
>TRBV28|many|TRBD2|TRBJ2-3
TGTGCCAGCAGTTACCGACTAGCGCCCACAGATACGCAGTATTTT
CASSYRLAPTDTQYF
>TRBV3-1|NA|NA|TRBJ2-5
TGTGCCAGCAGCCAAGAAGGTAGCGCCCAAGAGACCCAGTACTTC
CASSQEGSAQETQYF
>TRBV7-2|NA|TRBD2|TRBJ2-5
TGTGCCAGCAGCTTGAGGGGGTTAGCGGGACAAGAGACCCAGTACTTC
CASSLRGLAGQETQYF
>TRBV28|NA|NA|TRBJ2-7
TGTGCCAGCAGTTTCGCGTCTCTCTCCTACGAGCAGTACTTC
CASSFASLSYEQYF
>TRBV28|few|TRBD1|TRBJ1-5
TGTGCCAGCAGTTCTCTCGGGACAGGGGGAAGTCGGCAGCCCCAGCATTTT
CASSSLGTGGSRQPQHF
>TRBV11-2|many|NA|TRBJ1-1
TGTGCCAGCAGCTTCGGAAGGAACACTGAAGCTTTCTTT
CASSFGRNTEAFF
>TRBV3-1|many|TRBD2|TRBJ2-7
TGTGCCAGCAGCCAAGTGGCTAGCGGGAGTTACGAGCAGTACTTC
CASSQVASGSYEQYF
>TRBV7-2|few|NA|TRBJ2-2
TGTGCCAGTACCAACCCCGACAGGCAGAACACCGGGGAGCTGTTTTTT
CASTNPDRQNTGELFF
>TRBV2|many|NA|TRBJ1-5
TGTGCCAGCAGTGAAGGCAGGGTAAACAATCAGCCCCAGCATTTT
CASSEGRVNNQPQHF
>TRBV29-1|few|NA|TRBJ2-1
TGCAGCGCGACCGAGACTAGCTACAATGAGCAGTTCTTC
CSATETSYNEQFF
>TRBV11-2|many|TRBD1|TRBJ2-7
TGTGCCAGCAGCCTAAGAGGGGGACAGGGGCACGAGCAGTACTTC
CASSLRGGQGHEQYF
>TRBV15|few|NA|TRBJ1-2
TGTGCCACCAGCTCACGGGGGGGGGCTAACGACTATGGCTACACCTTC
CATSSRGGANDYGYTF
>TRBV7-9|few|TRBD2|TRBJ2-1
TGTGCCAGCAGTAACAGCCTTAGCGGGGAACGCAATGAGCAGTTCTTC
CASSNSLSGERNEQFF
>TRBV7-9|NA|NA|TRBJ2-1
TGTGCCAGCAGCTTGCAGGAAAGCTCCTACAATGAGCAGTTCTTC
CASSLQESSYNEQFF
>TRBV9|NA|NA|TRBJ2-7
TGTGCCAGCAGCGACGGGAACCTCGGCGAGCAGTACTTC
CASSDGNLGEQYF
>TRBV9|NA|NA|TRBJ1-1
TGTGCCAGCAGCGTTCCGGGGTCTATGAACACTGAAGCTTTCTTT
CASSVPGSMNTEAFF
>TRBV11-2|NA|TRBD1|TRBJ1-1
TGTGCCAGCAGCCCCTGGTCCGGGACAGGGAAGACTGAAGCTTTCTTT
CASSPWSGTGKTEAFF
>TRBV30|few|TRBD2|TRBJ2-3
TGTGCCTGGAGTGGGTCAGCGGGAGCGTCAGATACGCAGTATTTT
CAWSGSAGASDTQYF
>TRBV12-3/TRBV12-4|many|NA|TRBJ2-7
TGTGCCAGCAGTTTAGGGCTAGATGGTTCCTACGAGCAGTACTTC
CASSLGLDGSYEQYF
>TRBV5-6|few|TRBD1|TRBJ2-1
TGTGCCAGCAGCTGGGGACAGGGGGGCAATGAGCAGTTCTTC
CASSWGQGGNEQFF
>TRBV27|NA|NA|TRBJ1-2
TGTGCCAGCAGTTTATCGGTCTCAATTAACTATGGCTACACCTTC
CASSLSVSINYGYTF
>TRBV2|NA|NA|TRBJ2-7
TGTGCCAGCAGTGACGCGGGACAAAAGGACGAGCAGTACTTC
CASSDAGQKDEQYF
>TRBV2|many|TRBD1|TRBJ1-5
TGTGCCAGCAGTGAAGCCTTGAGTACAGGGGGCGCAAGGGGCAATCAGCCCCAGCATTTT
CASSEALSTGGARGNQPQHF